The 27 T cell receptor beta chains below all came from one sample that was sequenced in a study of PD-1 blockade in classical Hodgkin lymphoma. The data were produced by immunoSEQ multiplex PCR, yet TCRdb's version contains in-frame clones alone and is incomplete. The sample shows around 150,000 clones, approximately 81% of them seen only once. Exposure to brentuximab vedotin varied, and each patient had relapsed following autologous stem cell transplantation. Here the sequenced sample was peripheral blood mononuclear cells (PBMCs), taken before the second cycle of nivolumab. Source of these receptors: a human donor with classical Hodgkin lymphoma.

V gene TRBV27 combines with J gene TRBJ2-1, with 7 bases aligning to TRBD1. Germline V gene lookup returns CDR1 MNHEY and CDR2 SMNVEV (reference sequence). V lost 5 bases to trimming and J lost 4 bases; unmatched junction nucleotides: 11. CDR3 length: 16 amino acids. CDR3 in amino acids: CASSPHPGQLYNEQFF. DNA of the CDR3: TGTGCCAGCAGTCCCCATCCGGGACAGCTATACAATGAGCAGTTCTTC.

This clone was seen only a few times. The V call is TRBV7-3, the J call TRBJ2-1; 7 nucleotides align to TRBD2. CDR3 length: 13 amino acids. Germline CDR1 SGHTA, CDR2 FQGTGA. Losses at the gene ends were 5 bases for V and 10 bases for J; bases not matched to a gene: 8. CDR3 residues: CASSAGELEEQFF. For the CDR3, the DNA is TGTGCCAGCAGCGCGGGGGAACTAGAAGAGCAGTTCTTC.

This clone appeared a single time. The chain recombines TRBV2 with TRBJ2-3, with TRBD2 matching 9 bases. CDR1 SNHLY and CDR2 FYNNEI come from the germline V gene. The J segment lost 4 bases and the V segment lost 3 bases, leaving 8 bases of the junction unmatched. The CDR3 is 16 residues long. The CDR3 region is CASSDSGGGASDTQYF. Here the CDR3 DNA reads TGTGCCAGCAGTGACTCCGGCGGGGGGGCCTCAGATACGCAGTATTTT. Filled out from reference TRBV2 and TRBJ2-3, the complete variable domain reads EPEVTQTPSHQVTQMGQEVILRCVPISNHLYFYWYRQILGQKVEFLVSFYNNEISEKSEIFDDQFSVERPDGSNFTLKIRSTKLEDSAMYFCASSDSGGGASDTQYFGPGTRLTVL.

This chain uses TRBV10-2 with TRBJ2-1; D is unclear. Germline V CDR1 and CDR2: WSHSY, SAAADI. Trimming cost V 8 bases and J 4 bases, with 12 bases left between them. The CDR3 has 13 residues. CDR3 protein: CASSELRYNEQFF. DNA for the CDR3: TGCGCCAGCTCCGAGTTGAGGTACAATGAGCAGTTCTTC.

On this clone: This sample includes further DNA sequences coding for the same CDR3. The CDR3 region has the DNA TGTGCCAGCAGTTACTCGCAGGCCCAAGAGACCCAGTACTTC. Its translation is CASSYSQAQETQYF. This chain joins TRBV6-5 and TRBJ2-5; D gene unclear. V shed 0 bases and J shed 1 base, with 6 bases lying between them. The germline gives CDR1 MNHEY, CDR2 SVGAGI. The CDR3 runs 14 residues.

J is TRBJ2-1 and V is TRBV4-3; TRBD1 might be the D (6 bases). Germline CDR1 and CDR2: LGHNA and YSLEER. The CDR3 totals 14 residues. Trimming removed 4 bases from V and 4 bases from J, with 11 bases in between. The CDR3 sequence: CASSPPGQYNEQFF. For the CDR3, the DNA is TGCGCCAGCAGCCCCCCGGGACAATACAATGAGCAGTTCTTC.

The chain recombines TRBV6-5 with TRBJ1-2; D remains ambiguous. Germline CDR1 is MNHEY and CDR2 is SVGAGI. The length of the CDR3 is 14 residues. V lost 2 bases, J lost 4 bases, and 11 bases lay in between. In DNA, the CDR3 is TGTGCCAGCAGTTACGGCGCCCCCCTCTATGGCTACACCTTC. Protein product: CASSYGAPLYGYTF.

This chain connects TRBV18 to TRBJ2-3; no firm D call. V dropped 4 bases and J dropped 6 bases, with 23 bases sitting between them. The CDR3 consists of 17 residues. Germline CDR1 and CDR2: KGHSH and LQKENI. This chain's CDR3 is CASSLTGLFSHGDTQYF. The DNA of the CDR3 is TGTGCCAGCTCACTCACCGGGCTATTTAGCCACGGGGATACGCAGTATTTT.

The chain combines TRBV6-5 with TRBJ1-5; D unresolved. The CDR3 sequence is 14 residues long. The V end lost 2 bases, the J end lost 1 base, and 6 bases lay between the germline ends. Germline-derived CDR1 and CDR2 are MNHEY and SVGAGI. The CDR3 loop is CASSYAGSNQPQHF. CDR3 DNA sequence: TGTGCCAGCAGTTACGCGGGGAGCAATCAGCCCCAGCATTTT.

In regard to this clone: The sample carries other DNA sequences with the same CDR3. The chain has TRBV6-5 and TRBJ1-1; tentatively, D is TRBD1 (5 bases). The germline CDR1 and CDR2 sequences are MNHEY and SVGAGI. Trimming removed 0 bases from V and 3 bases from J, with 11 bases in between. CDR3 size: 15 residues. The CDR3 here is CASSYSGQGDTEAFF. DNA of the CDR3: TGTGCCAGCAGTTACTCCGGCCAGGGAGACACTGAAGCTTTCTTT.

DNA of the CDR3: TGTGCCATCAGTCGAGCAGGGGAGAACACTGAAGCTTTCTTT. The encoded protein is CAISRAGENTEAFF. This sequence joins TRBV10-3 and TRBJ1-1; weak D call: TRBD1 (6 bases). The germline CDR1 and CDR2 sequences are ENHRY and SYGVKD. This CDR3 has 14 amino acids. V was pared by 5 bases and J by 1 base, with 11 bases between.

The V call is TRBV6-6, the J call TRBJ2-7, with D tentatively TRBD1 or TRBD2 (6 bases each). The CDR3 is 13 residues long. Germline V gene sequence: CDR1 MNHNY, CDR2 SVGAGI (reference sequence). V lost 1 base and J 4 bases, leaving 8 bases between the germline ends. This chain's CDR3 is CASSYWGAYEQYF. DNA for the CDR3: TGTGCCAGCAGTTACTGGGGGGCATACGAGCAGTACTTC.

The rearrangement links TRBV11-2 to TRBJ2-2; the match to TRBD1 covers 11 bases. The CDR3 is made up of 17 amino acids. Germline V gene sequence: CDR1 SGHAT, CDR2 FQNNGV. The V and J ends lost 2 bases and 8 bases, in that order; junction bases with no gene match: 10. CDR3 DNA sequence: TGTGCCAGCAGCTTATCCCATGGACAGGGGGCGAATGGGGAGCTGTTTTTT. Amino acid sequence: CASSLSHGQGANGELFF.

The chain is built from TRBV5-1 and TRBJ1-4; 9 bases map to TRBD1. V was pared by 3 bases and J by 6 bases, with 6 bases of the junction left unmatched. The CDR3 extends over 15 amino acids. Germline V CDR1 and CDR2: SGHRS, YFSETQ. CDR3 residues: CASSSTGGPDEKLFF. Here the CDR3 DNA reads TGCGCCAGCAGCTCAACAGGGGGCCCGGATGAAAAACTGTTTTTT.

About this clone: The germline gene is not matched at one end of the junction; a read error may be the cause. The J gene is TRBJ2-7, the V gene TRBV2; 7 bases match TRBD1. The CDR3 has 12 residues. Germline CDR1 reads SNHLY; CDR2 reads FYNNEI. The CDR3 spells CASSEEVGQALF. The DNA for the CDR3 is TGTGCCAGCAGTGAAGAAGTAGGACAGGCCCTATTC.

The chain uses TRBV6-6 and TRBJ2-2; no reliable D call. CDR1 and CDR2 from the germline V gene are MNHNY and SVGAGI (reference sequence). The CDR3 totals 15 residues. Trimming removed 2 bases from V and 1 base from J, with 8 bases in between. CDR3 sequence (DNA): TGTGCCAGCAGTTACGTGGGCCAGAACACCGGGGAGCTGTTTTTT. Translation: CASSYVGQNTGELFF.

The genes are TRBV11-3 and TRBJ2-5, with D maybe TRBD1 (7 bases). Trimming removed 5 bases from V and 2 bases from J, with 12 bases in between. The CDR3 consists of 14 residues. The germline gives CDR1 SGHNT, CDR2 YENEEA. The CDR3 loop is CASSPAGQQETQYF. In DNA, the CDR3 is TGTGCCAGCAGCCCGGCGGGACAGCAAGAGACCCAGTACTTC.

This clone has only one observation. The chain is built from TRBV11-3 and TRBJ2-7, with TRBD1 matching over 7 bases. Germline V CDR1 and CDR2: SGHNT, YENEEA. The V gene end was trimmed by 5 bases and the J gene end by 3 bases; junction bases not matched to a gene: 4. The CDR3 length is 13 residues. DNA for the CDR3: TGTGCCAGCAGCAACAGGGGCCGCTACGAGCAGTACTTC. This encodes CASSNRGRYEQYF.

In the case of this clone: Just one base apart from a much larger clone, this may be a read error. The chain links TRBV6-6 to TRBJ1-2; unclear D gene. Germline V lookup: CDR1 MNHNY, CDR2 SVGAGI (reference sequence). The CDR3 spans 13 residues. In nucleotides, the CDR3 is TGTGCCAGCAAATTGGTAGTGGTGAATGGCTACATCTTC. Translation: CASKLVVVNGYIF.

This clone is a singleton in its sample. The V call is TRBV6-5, the J call TRBJ2-7; TRBD1 matches at 8 bases. The CDR3 is 14 amino acids. The J segment lost 7 bases and the V segment lost 5 bases, leaving 10 bases of the junction unmatched. Germline V gene sequence: CDR1 MNHEY, CDR2 SVGAGI. CDR3 nucleotides: TGTGCCAGCAGTCCGAACAGGGGGGTGAGTGAGCAGTACTTC. This translates into CASSPNRGVSEQYF.

This clone was observed a handful of times. This rearrangement joins TRBV7-2 to TRBJ2-3; D uncertain. Germline-derived CDR1 and CDR2 are SGHTA and FQGNSA. Trimming stripped 4 bases from V and 4 bases from J, with 6 bases between. The CDR3 runs to 12 residues. The CDR3 region has the DNA TGTGCCAGCAGCTCACTACCAGATACGCAGTATTTT. Its protein product is CASSSLPDTQYF.

V gene TRBV10-3 combines with J gene TRBJ2-1, with D possibly TRBD1 on 6 matching bases. Germline V gene lookup returns CDR1 ENHRY and CDR2 SYGVKD. CDR3 length: 16 residues. V lost 6 bases, J lost 1 base, and 16 bases lay in between. The CDR3 nucleotides are TGTGCCATCAGCTCACAGGGAGTGAGGTCCTACAATGAGCAGTTCTTC. Residues: CAISSQGVRSYNEQFF.

The chain couples TRBV5-6 to TRBJ2-7; D is perhaps TRBD1 (6 bases). CDR1 and CDR2 from the germline V gene are SGHDT and YYEEEE. The CDR3 loop spans 14 amino acids. Between the trimmed V and J ends, which lost 4 bases and 6 bases, there was a span of 17 bases. The CDR3 DNA follows: TGTGCCAGCAGCGTACAGGGCCTACTTGGCGAGCAGTACTTC. Translation: CASSVQGLLGEQYF. Looking up the rest from reference TRBV5-6 and TRBJ2-7 gives the full variable domain: DAGVTQSPTHLIKTRGQQVTLRCSPKSGHDTVSWYQQALGQGPQFIFQYYEEEERQRGNFPDRFSGHQFPNYSSELNVNALLLGDSALYLCASSVQGLLGEQYFGPGTRLTVT.

The gene calls are TRBV7-9 and TRBJ2-1; D gene unclear. CDR1 and CDR2 (germline): SEHNR, FQNEAQ (reference sequence). V lost 1 base and J lost 0, with 13 bases in between. The CDR3 has 17 residues. The CDR3 DNA follows: TGTGCCAGCAGCTTAGGGGTCAGGCGAGGCTCCTACAATGAGCAGTTCTTC. This encodes CASSLGVRRGSYNEQFF.

The chain uses TRBV5-1 and TRBJ2-3, with D unclear. This CDR3 has 10 amino acids. Trimming shortened V by 6 bases and J by 6 bases, and 5 bases separated the two germline ends. Germline CDR1 and CDR2: SGHRS and YFSETQ. CDR3 residues: CASKGDTQYF. The CDR3, as DNA: TGCGCCAGCAAAGGGGATACGCAGTATTTT. Combining the CDR3 with reference TRBV5-1 and TRBJ2-3 gives the whole variable domain KAGVTQTPRYLIKTRGQQVTLSCSPISGHRSVSWYQQTPGQGLQFLFEYFSETQRNKGNFPGRFSGRQFSNSRSEMNVSTLELGDSALYLCASKGDTQYFGPGTRLTVL.

This chain uses TRBV5-8 with TRBJ2-4; D remains ambiguous. Germline CDR1 and CDR2: SGHTS and YDEGEE. Trimming removed 1 base from V and 9 bases from J, with 5 bases in between. CDR3 length: 11 amino acids. CDR3 protein: CASSLYAIQYF. The CDR3 region has the DNA TGTGCCAGCAGCTTGTACGCCATTCAGTACTTC.

This chain joins TRBV9 and TRBJ1-1; D is uncertain. Trimming took 4 bases from V and 8 from J, leaving 18 bases between them. Looked up from germline, CDR1 is SGDLS and CDR2 is YYNGEE. The CDR3 runs to 14 residues. DNA for the CDR3: TGTGCCAGCAGCAAAACCTTACAGTCACACGAAGCTTTCTTT. Its translation: CASSKTLQSHEAFF.